The 3 T cell receptor beta chains reported below all come from one sample, sequenced in a study of CD8 T cells in ankylosing spondylitis. MiXCR, applied by TCRdb to the 5' RACE reads, yields one record per CDR3 protein. This sample has under 150,000 distinct CDR3 sequences, with around 15% found just once. The sequenced sample was blood, either unsorted or a sorted T cell fraction (not recorded which). These receptors were obtained from a female donor with ankylosing spondylitis or in good health (not recorded which).

This clonotype turned up a few times. The chain recombines TRBV21-1 with TRBJ1-1. TRBV21-1 is noted as a pseudogene. This CDR3 is 14 amino acids long. The CDR3 is CAGEGSSMNTEAFF. CDR3 sequence (DNA): TGTGCCGGGGAGGGCAGTAGCATGAACACTGAAGCTTTCTTT.

This clonotype has only a few counts. The J gene is TRBJ2-7, the V gene TRBV20-1; D may be TRBD1 or TRBD2 (5 bases each). The CDR3 covers 12 residues. The germline V gene encodes CDR1 DFQATT and CDR2 SNEGSKA (reference sequence). Trimming left V 3 bases short and J 3 bases short, with 9 bases between. CDR3 residues: CSASGDHYEQYF. DNA for the CDR3: TGCAGTGCTAGTGGGGACCACTACGAGCAGTACTTC.

This clonotype has only a few counts. The genes are TRBV12-3 or TRBV12-4 and TRBJ2-1, with 11 bases matching TRBD2. V gave up 3 bases and J gave up 5 bases; unmatched junction bases: 6. The CDR3 is made up of 16 amino acids. CDR3 coding DNA: TGTGCCAGCAGTTTCCCTAGCGGGAGGCAAAACAATGAGCAGTTCTTC. Its protein product is CASSFPSGRQNNEQFF.